These T cell receptor beta chains were read from a single sample in a study of cytotoxic CD8 clonotypes in ibrutinib-treated CLL. Using immunoSEQ multiplex PCR, the repertoire was profiled, and TCRdb retains in-frame clones only, with some absent. The profile shows some 130,000 clones, 80% to 90% of them singletons. The sequencing used PBMCs, collected after 24 months of ibrutinib treatment. The receptors here all came from a human donor with chronic lymphocytic leukemia. The CDR3 runs from the conserved cysteine through the conserved F or W. A D gene is named only where the DNA matches it firmly.

cdr3_length v_call d_call cdr3_aa
16 TRBV7-9 . CASSHFRDRGEDEQFF
14 TRBV19 . CASTMQGVNTEAFF
12 TRBV2 . CASRARSGEQYF
14 TRBV7-6 . CASSLAPQGKTQYF
16 TRBV7-2 . CASSLAPSGYLVEQFF
13 TRBV7-9 . CASSPNGRQPQHF
14 TRBV5-5 TRBD1 CASRRSDRADEQYF
16 TRBV27 . CASSKENQGFNQPQHF
14 TRBV7-2 . CASSHGSRAGELFF
15 TRBV7-2 . CASSSYSDPNYGYTF
11 TRBV10-3 . CAISNSYEQYF
14 TRBV9 . CASSVGTAKETQYF
16 TRBV5-1 . CASSLERSGLSDGYTF
16 TRBV5-1 . CASSLSPLTGTNTIYF
16 TRBV7-2 TRBD1 CASSLGGTAGGSPLHF
18 TRBV9 . CASSVPLGARRSNQPQHF
13 TRBV2 . CASSSGANTEAFF
14 TRBV5-1 . CASSGTGGSYEQYF
13 TRBV7-9 . CASSSGGYNEQFF
13 TRBV7-9 TRBD2 CASSIAGTDTQYF
16 TRBV5-1 TRBD1 CASSSVRGTGTDTQYF
17 TRBV18 TRBD1 CASSAVGTGWGNTEAFF
13 TRBV12-5 . CASGLSGTLEQYF
13 TRBV28 . CASRRGGSHEQYF
20 TRBV4-3 TRBD2 CASSQDRLAGPTRGTGELFF
13 TRBV7-8 . CASSLPGAYEQYF
13 TRBV7-3 . CASSSQQGSTQYF
15 TRBV14 . CASSQWGRYPYEQYF
15 TRBV11-2 TRBD1 CASSSSGQGTSPLHF
15 TRBV28 . CASSLGSGSTDTQYF
12 TRBV28 . CASSSSTGELFF
14 TRBV18 . CACTRRENTGELFF
16 TRBV19 TRBD1 CASSIAGQGAKETQYF